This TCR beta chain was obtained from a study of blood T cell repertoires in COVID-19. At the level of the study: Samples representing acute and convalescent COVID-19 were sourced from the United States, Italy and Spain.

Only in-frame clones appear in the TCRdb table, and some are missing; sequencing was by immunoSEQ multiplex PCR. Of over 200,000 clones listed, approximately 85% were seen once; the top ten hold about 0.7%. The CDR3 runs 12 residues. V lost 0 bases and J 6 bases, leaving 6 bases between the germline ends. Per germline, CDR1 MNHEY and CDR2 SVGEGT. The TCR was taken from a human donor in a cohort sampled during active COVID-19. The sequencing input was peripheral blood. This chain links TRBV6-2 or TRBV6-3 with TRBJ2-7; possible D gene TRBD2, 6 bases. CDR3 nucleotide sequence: TGTGCCAGCAGTTACTCGGGGGGCGAGCAGTACTTC. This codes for CASSYSGGEQYF.